This record looks at one T cell receptor beta chain sequence and its context. The CDR3 consists of 13 residues. The ends were cut back, 6 bases at V and 3 bases at J, with 10 bases in the middle. Assay: immunoSEQ multiplex PCR; the TCRdb copy retains only in-frame clones and omits some. The sample includes about 35,000 clones, roughly 88% seen only once; the top ten take less than 10%. This record comes from a study of blood T cell repertoires in COVID-19. The chain employs TRBV12-3 or TRBV12-4 and TRBJ2-3, with D hard to call. Sequencing was performed on peripheral blood. The sequence came from a human donor in a cohort sampled during active COVID-19. The chain's CDR3 is CASSALRTDTQYF. CDR3 nucleotides: TGTGCCAGCAGCGCCCTACGGACAGATACGCAGTATTTT.